Detailed here is one T cell receptor (beta chain). Antigen specificity is unknown. Sequencing used immunoSEQ multiplex PCR; TCRdb keeps in-frame clones, though not all of them. The sample shows some 99,000 clones, approximately 90% of them seen only once. During the collection period, no donor immune events like infections were recorded. The germline V gene encodes CDR1 MGHRA and CDR2 YSYEKL. With 1 base removed from V and 1 base from J, the gap between germline ends came to 8 bases. The CDR3 is made up of 14 amino acids. The sample originates from a study of identifying expanded T cells in peripheral blood. Broader study findings: Over two and four weeks, about 15 and 19 clones changed, versus approximately 1.2 between replicates. Approximately two-week clone count variance significantly increased as total template count grew.

The sample was blood. The clonotype originates from a person between 18 and 75 years old in good health. The chain has TRBV4-1 and TRBJ2-7; D remains ambiguous. The CDR3 region has the DNA TGCGCCAGCAGCCAAGTCGCAGGATCCTACGAGCAGTACTTC. This translates into CASSQVAGSYEQYF.